This TCR beta chain was retrieved from a study of tumour-infiltrating T cells in Burkitt lymphoma. About the study: All epidemiological Burkitt lymphoma subtypes were represented in the cohort. Whole-study findings and limits: Several public clonotypes recurred in numerous Burkitt lymphoma patients.

Within the sample, this clone is large. What it binds is unknown. The junction had 6 bases not matched to a gene; V was cut back by 5 bases and J by 4 bases. This CDR3 comprises 14 residues. Germline V gives CDR1 SGHTA, CDR2 FQGTGA. Only in-frame clones appear in the TCRdb table, and some are missing; sequencing was by immunoSEQ multiplex PCR. The data hold about 2,300 clones, with about 24% observed a single time. Sequenced sample: tumor tissue from a relapse. This rearrangement joins TRBV7-3 to TRBJ1-1, with 8 bases matching TRBD1. This clonotype was obtained from a human donor with relapsed Burkitt lymphoma. Some clones in this sample may be carry-over from other donors' samples. CDR3 in DNA: TGTGCCAGCAGCGTCGGACAGGGAAGCACTGAAGCTTTCTTT. Translation: CASSVGQGSTEAFF.